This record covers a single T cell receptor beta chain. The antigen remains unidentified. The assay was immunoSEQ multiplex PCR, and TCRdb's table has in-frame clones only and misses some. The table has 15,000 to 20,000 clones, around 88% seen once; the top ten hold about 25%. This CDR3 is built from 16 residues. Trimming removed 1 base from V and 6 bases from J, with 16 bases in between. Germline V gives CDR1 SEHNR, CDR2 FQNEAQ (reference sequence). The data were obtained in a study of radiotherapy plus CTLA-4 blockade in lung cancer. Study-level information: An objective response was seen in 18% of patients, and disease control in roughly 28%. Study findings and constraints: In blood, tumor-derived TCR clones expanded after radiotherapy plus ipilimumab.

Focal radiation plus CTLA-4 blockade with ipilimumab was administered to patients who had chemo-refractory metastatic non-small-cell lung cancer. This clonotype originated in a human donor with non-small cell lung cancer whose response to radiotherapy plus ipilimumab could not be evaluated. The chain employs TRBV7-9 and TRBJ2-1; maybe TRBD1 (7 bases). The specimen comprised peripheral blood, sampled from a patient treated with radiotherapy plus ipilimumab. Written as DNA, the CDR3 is TGTGCCAGCAGCTTAGGGAGGGGGCGTCCCGGCAATGAGCAGTTCTTC. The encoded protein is CASSLGRGRPGNEQFF.